This TCR beta chain was observed in a study of cytomegalovirus exposure and HLA in healthy donors. 13 Jbeta primers and 60 Vbeta primers were used for the PCR. Assay: immunoSEQ multiplex PCR; the TCRdb copy retains only in-frame clones and omits some. The repertoire holds fewer than 120,000 clones, with more than 60% as singletons. From germline, CDR1 is LNHDA and CDR2 SQIVND (reference sequence). V lost 6 bases, J lost 0 bases, and 8 bases lay in between. This CDR3 has 13 residues. This chain connects TRBV19 to TRBJ1-1; unclear D gene. The clonotype was recovered from a man younger than 40 in good health and CMV-seropositive. The sample taken for sequencing was PBMCs. CDR3 region: CASRRSVNTEAFF. The CDR3 DNA is TGTGCCAGTAGGCGGTCGGTGAACACTGAAGCTTTCTTT.